This T cell receptor beta chain was retrieved from a study of shared clonotypes between healthy human individuals. Study in general: Three men and a couple of women, aged 18 to 49, were donors. General study findings and limits: Non-shared clonotypes had lower generation probabilities than those shared by all four donors. Naive subsets usually exceeded memory subsets in estimated richness.

Generated by immunoSEQ multiplex PCR, the TCRdb table keeps only in-frame clones and is missing some. The sample shows some 200,000 clones, 50% to 75% of them seen only once. The study separated CD4+ cells into CD45RA+ naive and CD45RA-negative memory subsets. Germline values: CDR1 MDHEN, CDR2 SYDVKM. The CDR3 loop spans 13 amino acids. With 6 bases clipped from V and 2 bases from J, the junction kept 2 bases outside the gene matches. A remark on this clone: The antigen is not known.

The specimen sequenced was memory CD4+ T cells sorted from blood. Subset indicated: CD45RA-negative fraction. The chain uses TRBV28 and TRBJ1-1, with 8 bases matching TRBD1. The TCR was taken from a man younger than 45 in good health. Here the CDR3 reads CASRTGGNTEAFF. The CDR3 coding sequence is TGTGCCAGCAGAACAGGGGGTAACACTGAAGCTTTCTTT.